This is a list of T cell receptor beta chains from one sample in a study of cytomegalovirus exposure and HLA in healthy donors. TCRdb's table, derived via immunoSEQ multiplex PCR, lists solely in-frame clones and lacks some. The data show about 120,000 clones, with about 80% seen just once and 2.5% to 3.5% held by the top ten. The specimen sequenced was PBMCs. These receptors all stem from a woman aged 45-65 years in good health and CMV-seronegative. Both conserved end residues are part of each CDR3. D genes are given only for firm matches. Part of the rows lack a size; the others show once, few, many or a class for expanded clones.

clone_size: .
d_call: TRBD1
v_call: TRBV19
j_call: TRBJ1-2
cdr3_nt: TGTGCCAGTAGGACAGGGTCCGATGGCTACACCTTC
cdr3_aa: CASRTGSDGYTF

clone_size: once
d_call: TRBD1
v_call: TRBV18
j_call: TRBJ2-7
cdr3_nt: TGTGCCAGCTCCCCGTTGAGAGGGGGCCTGGACGAGCAGTACTTC
cdr3_aa: CASSPLRGGLDEQYF

clone_size: .
d_call: TRBD1
v_call: TRBV18
j_call: TRBJ1-2
cdr3_nt: TGTGCCAGCTCACCGGGACAGGCCCCACACTATGGCTACACCTTC
cdr3_aa: CASSPGQAPHYGYTF

clone_size: .
d_call: .
v_call: TRBV7-9
j_call: TRBJ2-1
cdr3_nt: TGTGCCAGCAGCTTAGTGTCAGGCACTTTCTACAATGAGCAGTTCTTC
cdr3_aa: CASSLVSGTFYNEQFF

clone_size: .
d_call: .
v_call: TRBV5-6
j_call: TRBJ2-5
cdr3_nt: TGTGCCAGCAGCCTACAAGAGACCCAGTACTTC
cdr3_aa: CASSLQETQYF

clone_size: once
d_call: .
v_call: TRBV9
j_call: TRBJ2-5
cdr3_nt: TGTGCCAGCAGCGTAGGGGAGTCCGAAGGGTACCAAGAGACCCAGTACTTC
cdr3_aa: CASSVGESEGYQETQYF

clone_size: .
d_call: .
v_call: TRBV28
j_call: TRBJ1-1
cdr3_nt: TGTGCCAGCAGTCGGGGTACATATTCGAACACTGAAGCTTTCTTT
cdr3_aa: CASSRGTYSNTEAFF

clone_size: .
d_call: TRBD1
v_call: TRBV7-2
j_call: TRBJ1-1
cdr3_nt: TGTGCCAGCAGCCTTTACCCGCGGGACAGGGTTGGCACTGAAGCTTTCTTT
cdr3_aa: CASSLYPRDRVGTEAFF

clone_size: .
d_call: .
v_call: TRBV6-1
j_call: TRBJ1-1
cdr3_nt: TGTGCCAGCAGTGCATACTTGAACACTGAAGCTTTCTTT
cdr3_aa: CASSAYLNTEAFF

clone_size: few
d_call: .
v_call: TRBV5-8
j_call: TRBJ1-2
cdr3_nt: TGTGCCAGCAGCTTGGAACAGTCTTACTATGGCTACACCTTC
cdr3_aa: CASSLEQSYYGYTF

clone_size: few
d_call: .
v_call: TRBV15
j_call: TRBJ1-4
cdr3_nt: TGTGCCACCAGCCGAAGCATAGGGGGTAGTGAAAAACTGTTTTTT
cdr3_aa: CATSRSIGGSEKLFF

clone_size: few
d_call: TRBD2
v_call: TRBV28
j_call: TRBJ2-7
cdr3_nt: TGTGCCAGCAGTCAGCGGGGTTGGAGGTCCTACGAGCAGTACTTC
cdr3_aa: CASSQRGWRSYEQYF

clone_size: .
d_call: TRBD1
v_call: TRBV6-4
j_call: TRBJ1-5
cdr3_nt: TGTGCCAGCAGTGAGGGACAGGGGGTTCCCCAGCATTTT
cdr3_aa: CASSEGQGVPQHF

clone_size: .
d_call: .
v_call: TRBV18
j_call: TRBJ1-1
cdr3_nt: TGTGCCAGCTCTGAAGTTATGCGACACTCCGTCGACACTGAAGCTTTCTTT
cdr3_aa: CASSEVMRHSVDTEAFF

clone_size: .
d_call: .
v_call: TRBV30
j_call: TRBJ1-1
cdr3_nt: TGTGCCTGTTTGGCGAACACTGAAGCTTTCTTT
cdr3_aa: CACLANTEAFF

clone_size: .
d_call: .
v_call: TRBV5-1
j_call: TRBJ1-1
cdr3_nt: TGCGCCAGACCCGGACAGATTGAAGCTTTCTTT
cdr3_aa: CARPGQIEAFF

clone_size: .
d_call: .
v_call: TRBV2
j_call: TRBJ1-1
cdr3_nt: TGTGCCAGCAGAGGGGATAGTATGAACACTGAAGCTTTCTTT
cdr3_aa: CASRGDSMNTEAFF

clone_size: .
d_call: .
v_call: TRBV6-5
j_call: TRBJ1-5
cdr3_nt: TGTGCCAGCAGTTATCTCCGGGGTGATCAGCCCCAGCATTTT
cdr3_aa: CASSYLRGDQPQHF

clone_size: .
d_call: .
v_call: TRBV6-5
j_call: TRBJ2-2
cdr3_nt: TGTGCCAGCACCAGGGGCGAGACCGGGGAGCTGTTTTTT
cdr3_aa: CASTRGETGELFF

clone_size: .
d_call: TRBD1
v_call: TRBV28
j_call: TRBJ2-7
cdr3_nt: TGTGCCAGCCGGGACAGGGCGTACGGGCAGTACTTC
cdr3_aa: CASRDRAYGQYF

clone_size: .
d_call: .
v_call: TRBV10-3
j_call: TRBJ2-5
cdr3_nt: TGTGCCATCAGTGACGGACAGCAAGAGACCCAGTACTTC
cdr3_aa: CAISDGQQETQYF

clone_size: few
d_call: .
v_call: TRBV19
j_call: TRBJ2-7
cdr3_nt: TGTGCCAGTAGGAACTCCGGGGTCAGTACCTTCGAGCAGTACTTC
cdr3_aa: CASRNSGVSTFEQYF

clone_size: once
d_call: TRBD1
v_call: TRBV5-6
j_call: TRBJ1-4
cdr3_nt: TGTGCCAGCAGCTTGGAAGGGGGCGGTGAAAAACTGTTTTTT
cdr3_aa: CASSLEGGGEKLFF

clone_size: .
d_call: .
v_call: TRBV14
j_call: TRBJ1-2
cdr3_nt: TGTGCCAGCAGCCACATTTGGACAGAAGGGGATATTCTAGACTATGGCTACACCTTC
cdr3_aa: CASSHIWTEGDILDYGYTF

clone_size: .
d_call: .
v_call: TRBV4-2
j_call: TRBJ1-4
cdr3_nt: TGTGCCAGCAGCCAAGGTTTGACACAGGGTGAAAAACTGTTTTTT
cdr3_aa: CASSQGLTQGEKLFF

clone_size: .
d_call: TRBD2
v_call: TRBV11-3
j_call: TRBJ2-3
cdr3_nt: TGTGCCAGCAGCACGGGACTAGCGGGAGCGGGAGATACGCAGTATTTT
cdr3_aa: CASSTGLAGAGDTQYF

clone_size: once
d_call: .
v_call: TRBV5-6
j_call: TRBJ1-3
cdr3_nt: TGTGCCAGCAGCTTTGGCACAGGGAGTGTCGGGAACACCATATATTTT
cdr3_aa: CASSFGTGSVGNTIYF

clone_size: .
d_call: TRBD2
v_call: TRBV7-9
j_call: TRBJ2-3
cdr3_nt: TGTTCCAGCAGCTTATACAGCGGGAGTCAGGCAGATACGCAGTATTTT
cdr3_aa: CSSSLYSGSQADTQYF

clone_size: .
d_call: TRBD1
v_call: TRBV7-7
j_call: TRBJ1-2
cdr3_nt: TGTGCTAGCAGACGACGACAGGGAAACTATGGCTACACCTTC
cdr3_aa: CASRRRQGNYGYTF

clone_size: .
d_call: .
v_call: TRBV27
j_call: TRBJ2-7
cdr3_nt: TGTGCCAGCAGATACGCCGGGTGGCTAGAGTTCAAGCAGTACTTC
cdr3_aa: CASRYAGWLEFKQYF

clone_size: .
d_call: TRBD2
v_call: TRBV9
j_call: TRBJ2-7
cdr3_nt: TGTGCCAGCAGCGAAGGACTAGCGGGAGGGTACGAGCAGTACTTC
cdr3_aa: CASSEGLAGGYEQYF

clone_size: .
d_call: .
v_call: TRBV19
j_call: TRBJ1-5
cdr3_nt: TGTGCCAGTAGCCAACAGGGATCGGGCCAGCCCCAGCATTTT
cdr3_aa: CASSQQGSGQPQHF

clone_size: .
d_call: TRBD2
v_call: TRBV18
j_call: TRBJ2-1
cdr3_nt: TGTGCCAGCTCCCCGAGAGACGGCGGGGGGGAGCAGTTCTTC
cdr3_aa: CASSPRDGGGEQFF

clone_size: .
d_call: TRBD2
v_call: TRBV7-2
j_call: TRBJ2-1
cdr3_nt: TGTGCCAGCAGCTTAGCAGGACTAGCGAGCTCCTACAATGAGCAGTTCTTC
cdr3_aa: CASSLAGLASSYNEQFF

clone_size: .
d_call: TRBD2
v_call: TRBV7-3
j_call: TRBJ2-5
cdr3_nt: TGTGCCAGCAGCTTGGGCGGGAGGGCTGAGACCCAGTACTTC
cdr3_aa: CASSLGGRAETQYF

clone_size: .
d_call: .
v_call: TRBV19
j_call: TRBJ1-1
cdr3_nt: TGTGCCAGTAGGTATCAAGCGGTGAACACTGAAGCTTTCTTT
cdr3_aa: CASRYQAVNTEAFF

clone_size: .
d_call: .
v_call: TRBV29-1
j_call: TRBJ1-1
cdr3_nt: TGCAGCGTTGGGGAGGATAACACTGAAGCTTTCTTT
cdr3_aa: CSVGEDNTEAFF

clone_size: .
d_call: TRBD2
v_call: TRBV9
j_call: TRBJ2-7
cdr3_nt: TGTGCCAGCAGCGTAGTACCTAGCGGCCGTTCCGAGCAGTACTTC
cdr3_aa: CASSVVPSGRSEQYF

clone_size: .
d_call: .
v_call: TRBV19
j_call: TRBJ2-3
cdr3_nt: TGTGCCAGTAGAGACTCGGCGTTGAGCACAGATACGCAGTATTTT
cdr3_aa: CASRDSALSTDTQYF

clone_size: .
d_call: .
v_call: TRBV28
j_call: TRBJ1-1
cdr3_nt: TGTGCCAGCAGCCCACGGGAGTGGGGTACTGAAGCTTTCTTT
cdr3_aa: CASSPREWGTEAFF

clone_size: .
d_call: TRBD1
v_call: TRBV28
j_call: TRBJ1-2
cdr3_nt: TGTGCCAGCAGTTTTCCGGACAGGGGCTATGGCTACACCTTC
cdr3_aa: CASSFPDRGYGYTF

clone_size: once
d_call: .
v_call: TRBV5-8
j_call: TRBJ2-3
cdr3_nt: TGTGCCGCGGCCAAAGACTCCTCCGGCACAGATACGCAGTATTTT
cdr3_aa: CAAAKDSSGTDTQYF

clone_size: few
d_call: TRBD1
v_call: TRBV5-4
j_call: TRBJ2-5
cdr3_nt: TGTGCCAGCAGCTTGTGGGACAGGGAAACCCAGTACTTC
cdr3_aa: CASSLWDRETQYF

clone_size: .
d_call: TRBD2
v_call: TRBV28
j_call: TRBJ2-7
cdr3_nt: TGTGCCAGCAGACTAAGCCTAGCGGGAAGCTACGAGCAGTACTTC
cdr3_aa: CASRLSLAGSYEQYF

clone_size: few
d_call: .
v_call: TRBV9
j_call: TRBJ2-5
cdr3_nt: TGTGCCAGCAGCGGATCCACTAAGGTGGGGCACCAAGAGACCCAGTACTTC
cdr3_aa: CASSGSTKVGHQETQYF

clone_size: .
d_call: .
v_call: TRBV5-4
j_call: TRBJ1-1
cdr3_nt: TGTGCCAGCAGCCCCGACAGGTCTAACACTGAAGCTTTCTTT
cdr3_aa: CASSPDRSNTEAFF

clone_size: .
d_call: TRBD1
v_call: TRBV28
j_call: TRBJ2-4
cdr3_nt: TGTGCCAGCAGCAGGGACAGGGGAAGAAACATTCAGTACTTC
cdr3_aa: CASSRDRGRNIQYF

clone_size: .
d_call: .
v_call: TRBV5-4
j_call: TRBJ1-1
cdr3_nt: TGTGCCAGCAGCCGCGGCTCCGCTTTCTTT
cdr3_aa: CASSRGSAFF

clone_size: .
d_call: .
v_call: TRBV10-3
j_call: TRBJ1-5
cdr3_nt: TGTGCCATCAGTGCTGGGGCAGTCAATCAGCCCCAGCATTTT
cdr3_aa: CAISAGAVNQPQHF

clone_size: .
d_call: TRBD1
v_call: TRBV5-8
j_call: TRBJ2-3
cdr3_nt: TGTGCCAGCAGCTTGGACGACAGGGTTAGCACAGATACGCAGTATTTT
cdr3_aa: CASSLDDRVSTDTQYF

clone_size: .
d_call: TRBD2
v_call: TRBV10-3
j_call: TRBJ2-3
cdr3_nt: TGTGCCATCAGTGAGATGCTAGCGATCGGCGGGGGAGATACGCAGTATTTT
cdr3_aa: CAISEMLAIGGGDTQYF

clone_size: .
d_call: TRBD2
v_call: TRBV30
j_call: TRBJ2-7
cdr3_nt: TGTGCCTGGACGGCCCCTTATAGCGGGGCCTCCTACGAGCAGTACTTC
cdr3_aa: CAWTAPYSGASYEQYF

clone_size: .
d_call: .
v_call: TRBV30
j_call: TRBJ2-7
cdr3_nt: TGTGCCTGGGGCCACACCTACGAGCAGTACTTC
cdr3_aa: CAWGHTYEQYF

clone_size: .
d_call: .
v_call: TRBV28
j_call: TRBJ2-5
cdr3_nt: TGTGCCAGCAAAGCCCTAGCATTATGGGAGACCCAGTACTTC
cdr3_aa: CASKALALWETQYF

clone_size: .
d_call: .
v_call: TRBV5-4
j_call: TRBJ2-7
cdr3_nt: TGTGCCAGCAGCCCAGGCCGCGGCAGGGGATACGAGCAGTACTTC
cdr3_aa: CASSPGRGRGYEQYF